This record covers a single T cell receptor beta chain. The target antigen is unknown. This CDR3 spans 15 amino acids. The germline gives CDR1 SGHNT, CDR2 YYREEE (reference sequence). The V gene lost 3 bases and the J gene lost 5 bases, with 17 bases spanning the gap. This sample is drawn from a study of Graves' ophthalmopathy and Graves' hyperthyroidism. Amplified material comprised TCR beta CDR3 regions derived from RNA transcripts. A first-round RT-PCR used HTBI primers, followed by a second-round multiplex PCR. In TCRdb, the multiplex PCR reads were re-called with MiXCR into one record per CDR3 protein. The table records 600,000 to 950,000 distinct CDR3 sequences, roughly 41% of them present only once. General study points: The majority of expanded thyroid clonotypes above 0.001 frequency also occurred in blood.

The clonotype was recovered from an adult man with Graves' ophthalmopathy. The chain uses TRBV5-4 and TRBJ2-5; D call uncertain. The sequenced sample was peripheral blood. Here the CDR3 DNA reads TGTGCCAGCAGCTCGTCTCAGACGAAGAGTGAGACCCAGTACTTC. Its protein product is CASSSSQTKSETQYF.